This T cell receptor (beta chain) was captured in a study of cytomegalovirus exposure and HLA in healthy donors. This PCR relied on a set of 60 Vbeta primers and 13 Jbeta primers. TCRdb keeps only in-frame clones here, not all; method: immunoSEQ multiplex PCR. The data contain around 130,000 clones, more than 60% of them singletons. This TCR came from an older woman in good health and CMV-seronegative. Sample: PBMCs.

CDR3 nucleotide sequence: TGTGCCAGCACGCCACCGGGACTATGGGGACTAGCGGCTCTCAATGAGCAGTTCTTC. Translation gives CASTPPGLWGLAALNEQFF. This rearrangement joins TRBV27 to TRBJ2-1, with 11 bases identical to TRBD2. J lost 6 bases, V lost 7 bases, and 20 bases had no gene match. The CDR3 consists of 19 residues. Germline V gives CDR1 MNHEY, CDR2 SMNVEV (reference sequence).